This T cell receptor beta chain was sequenced during a study of CD8+CD57+ T cells in acquired aplastic anemia. Study-level background: Across the sorted CD4+ and CD8+ cells, DNA amounts averaged about 3.2 ug.

An expansion of CD8+CD57+ cells by flow cytometry had been shown in patients chosen for sequencing. CDR3 and TCR beta VDJ profiling relied on a genomic DNA template. MiXCR, run by TCRdb on the reads, gives a single entry per CDR3 protein. Seen here are about 240,000 distinct CDR3 sequences, around 45% observed once, and the top ten hold over 7.5%. The germline V gene encodes CDR1 SGHVS and CDR2 FNYEAQ. The trim removed 0 bases at V and 4 bases at J, leaving 8 bases unmatched. CDR3 size: 16 residues. This clonotype was detected ten times or more. The chain has TRBV7-6 and TRBJ2-7, with 8 bases aligning to TRBD2. The TCR was taken from a human donor with aplastic anemia. Sequenced material: sorted CD4+, CD8+, or CD8+CD57+ T cells (not recorded which) from PBMCs. The CDR3 is CASSLAKAGGGYEQYF. The CDR3, as DNA: TGTGCCAGCAGCTTAGCGAAGGCGGGAGGAGGATACGAGCAGTACTTC. Drawing the rest from reference TRBV7-6 and TRBJ2-7, the complete variable domain is GAGVSQSPRYKVTKRGQDVALRCDPISGHVSLYWYRQALGQGPEFLTYFNYEAQQDKSGLPNDRFSAERPEGSISTLTIQRTEQRDSAMYRCASSLAKAGGGYEQYFGPGTRLTVT.